This TCR beta chain is from a study of T cell repertoires in ileal Crohn's disease. Regarding the study as a whole: Every patient over 26.8% clonality showed endoscopic recurrence. Compared with non-smokers, active smokers at surgery showed more clonal expansions.

The CDR3 has 15 residues. Germline CDR1 LGHNT, CDR2 FRNRAP. After removal of 6 bases from V and 3 bases from J, the junction contained 4 bases not matched to a gene. This table comes from immunoSEQ multiplex PCR, and its TCRdb copy is limited to in-frame clones, with some not included. The sample has over 7,500 clones, roughly 75% seen once. As concerns this clone: What it binds is unknown.

Time point denoted: neoterminal ileum biopsy at postoperative endoscopy, about 6 months after surgery. The TCR comes from an adult with Crohn's disease. The sequenced sample was ileal tissue. The V gene is TRBV12-5, the J gene TRBJ2-1, with 11 bases lining up with TRBD2. CDR3 amino acids: CASGLGLADYNEQFF. Written as DNA, the CDR3 is TGTGCTAGTGGACTGGGACTAGCGGACTACAATGAGCAGTTCTTC. Filled out from reference TRBV12-5 and TRBJ2-1, the complete variable domain reads DARVTQTPRHKVTEMGQEVTMRCQPILGHNTVFWYRQTMMQGLELLAYFRNRAPLDDSGMPKDRFSAEMPDATLATLKIQPSEPRDSAVYFCASGLGLADYNEQFFGPGTRLTVL.